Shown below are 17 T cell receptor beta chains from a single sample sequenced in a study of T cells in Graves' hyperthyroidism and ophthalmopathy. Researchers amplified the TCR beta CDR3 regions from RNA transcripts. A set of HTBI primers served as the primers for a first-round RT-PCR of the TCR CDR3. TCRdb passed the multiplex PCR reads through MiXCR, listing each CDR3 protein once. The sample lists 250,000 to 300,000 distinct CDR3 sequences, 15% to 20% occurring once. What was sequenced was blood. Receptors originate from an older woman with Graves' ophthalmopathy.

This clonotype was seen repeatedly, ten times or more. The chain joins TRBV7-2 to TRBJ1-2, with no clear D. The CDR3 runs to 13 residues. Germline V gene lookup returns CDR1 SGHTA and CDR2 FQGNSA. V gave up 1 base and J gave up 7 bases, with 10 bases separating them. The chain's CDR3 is CASSLVAGSGYTF. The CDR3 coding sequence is TGTGCCAGCAGCTTAGTGGCGGGGTCTGGCTACACCTTC.

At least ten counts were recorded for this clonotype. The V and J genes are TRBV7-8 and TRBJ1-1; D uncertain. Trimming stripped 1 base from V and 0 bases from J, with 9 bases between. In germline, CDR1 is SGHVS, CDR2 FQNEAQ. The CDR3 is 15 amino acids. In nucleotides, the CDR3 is TGTGCCAGCAGCTTAGGGCGGAGAATGAACACTGAAGCTTTCTTT. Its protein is CASSLGRRMNTEAFF.

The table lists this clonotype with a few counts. As DNA, the CDR3 is TGTGCCAGTAGCCAGGGACTAGCGGTGTACGAGCAGTACTTC. It specifies CASSQGLAVYEQYF. V gene TRBV19 combines with J gene TRBJ2-7; 11 bases align to TRBD2. V was pared by 6 bases and J by 4 bases, with 5 bases of the junction left unmatched. The length of the CDR3 is 14 residues. CDR1 LNHDA and CDR2 SQIVND come from the germline V gene (reference sequence).

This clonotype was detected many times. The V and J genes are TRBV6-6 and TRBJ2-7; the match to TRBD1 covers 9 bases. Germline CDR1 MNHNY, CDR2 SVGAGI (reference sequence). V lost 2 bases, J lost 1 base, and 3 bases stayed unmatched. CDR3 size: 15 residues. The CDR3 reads CASSYGGTGSYEQYF. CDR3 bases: TGTGCCAGCAGTTACGGTGGGACAGGGTCCTACGAGCAGTACTTC.

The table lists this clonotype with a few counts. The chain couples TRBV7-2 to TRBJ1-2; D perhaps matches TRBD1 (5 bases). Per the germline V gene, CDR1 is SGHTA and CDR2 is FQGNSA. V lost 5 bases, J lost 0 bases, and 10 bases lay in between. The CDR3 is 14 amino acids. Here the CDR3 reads CASSLGVTNYGYTF. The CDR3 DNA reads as TGTGCCAGCAGCCTAGGGGTGACTAACTATGGCTACACCTTC.

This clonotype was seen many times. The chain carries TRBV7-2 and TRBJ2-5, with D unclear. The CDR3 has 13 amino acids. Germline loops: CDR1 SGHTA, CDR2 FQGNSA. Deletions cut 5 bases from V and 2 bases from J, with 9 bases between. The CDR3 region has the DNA TGTGCCAGCAGCCGAGGACCGCAAGAGACCCAGTACTTC. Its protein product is CASSRGPQETQYF.

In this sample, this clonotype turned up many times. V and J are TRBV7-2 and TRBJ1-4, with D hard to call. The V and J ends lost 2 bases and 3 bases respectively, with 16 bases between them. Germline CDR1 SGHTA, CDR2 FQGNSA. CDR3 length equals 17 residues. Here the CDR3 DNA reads TGTGCCAGCAGCTTAACGTTTCAGGCAGCCTCTAATGAAAAACTGTTTTTT. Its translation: CASSLTFQAASNEKLFF.

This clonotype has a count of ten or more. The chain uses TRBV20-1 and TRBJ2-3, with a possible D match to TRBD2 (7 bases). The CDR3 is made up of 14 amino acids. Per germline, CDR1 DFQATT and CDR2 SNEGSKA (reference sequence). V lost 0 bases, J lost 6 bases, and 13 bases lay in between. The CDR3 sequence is CSARDPRGADTQYF. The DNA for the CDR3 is TGCAGTGCTAGAGACCCCCGGGGGGCCGATACGCAGTATTTT.

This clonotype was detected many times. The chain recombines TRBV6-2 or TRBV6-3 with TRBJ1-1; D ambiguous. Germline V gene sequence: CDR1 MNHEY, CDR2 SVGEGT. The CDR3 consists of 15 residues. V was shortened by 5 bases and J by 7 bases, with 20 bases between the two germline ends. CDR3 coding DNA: TGTGCCAGCAGTCCTCGAGGACTTATCTCGGTTGAAGCTTTCTTT. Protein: CASSPRGLISVEAFF.

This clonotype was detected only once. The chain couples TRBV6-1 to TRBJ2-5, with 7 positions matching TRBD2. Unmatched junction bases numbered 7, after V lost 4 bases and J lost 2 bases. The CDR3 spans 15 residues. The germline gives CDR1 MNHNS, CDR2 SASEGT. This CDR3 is CASSGLGGTQETQYF. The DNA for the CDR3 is TGTGCCAGCAGTGGCCTGGGGGGGACGCAAGAGACCCAGTACTTC.

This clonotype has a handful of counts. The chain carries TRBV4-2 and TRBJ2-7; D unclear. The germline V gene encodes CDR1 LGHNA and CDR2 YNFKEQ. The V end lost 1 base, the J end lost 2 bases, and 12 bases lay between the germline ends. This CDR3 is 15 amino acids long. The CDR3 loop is CASSQGDGQTYEQYF. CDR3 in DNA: TGTGCCAGCAGCCAAGGTGACGGGCAAACCTACGAGCAGTACTTC.

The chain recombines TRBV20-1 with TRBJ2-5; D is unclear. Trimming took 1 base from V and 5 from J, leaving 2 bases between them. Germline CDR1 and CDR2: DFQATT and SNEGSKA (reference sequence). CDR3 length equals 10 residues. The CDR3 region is CSARAETQYF. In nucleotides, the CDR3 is TGCAGTGCTAGAGCTGAGACCCAGTACTTC.

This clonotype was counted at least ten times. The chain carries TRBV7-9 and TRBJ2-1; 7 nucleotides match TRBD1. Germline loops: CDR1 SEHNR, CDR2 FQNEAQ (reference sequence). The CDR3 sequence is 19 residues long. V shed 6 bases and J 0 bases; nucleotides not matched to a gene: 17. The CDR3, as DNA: TGTGCCAGCAGGGGAATGGGACAGCGACGAATGAGCTCCTACAATGAGCAGTTCTTC. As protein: CASRGMGQRRMSSYNEQFF.

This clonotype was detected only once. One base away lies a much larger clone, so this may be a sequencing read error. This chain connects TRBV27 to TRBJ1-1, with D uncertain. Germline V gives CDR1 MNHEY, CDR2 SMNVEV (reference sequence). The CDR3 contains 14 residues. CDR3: CAISLSTGNTEAFF. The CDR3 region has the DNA TGTGCCATCAGTTTATCGACGGGGAACACTGAAGCTTTCTTT.

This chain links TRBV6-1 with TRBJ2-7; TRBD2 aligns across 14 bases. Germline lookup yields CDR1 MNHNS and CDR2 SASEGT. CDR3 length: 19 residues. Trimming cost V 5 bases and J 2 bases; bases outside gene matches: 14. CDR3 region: CASSHIIPRTSGGTYEQYF. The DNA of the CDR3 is TGTGCCAGCAGTCACATCATTCCCCGGACTAGCGGGGGGACCTACGAGCAGTACTTC.

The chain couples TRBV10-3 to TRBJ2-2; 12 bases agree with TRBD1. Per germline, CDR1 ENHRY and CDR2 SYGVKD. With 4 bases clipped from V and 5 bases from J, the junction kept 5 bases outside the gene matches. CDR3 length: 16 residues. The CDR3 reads CAISGLGQGATGELFF. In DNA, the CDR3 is TGTGCCATCAGTGGTCTGGGACAGGGGGCGACCGGGGAGCTGTTTTTT.

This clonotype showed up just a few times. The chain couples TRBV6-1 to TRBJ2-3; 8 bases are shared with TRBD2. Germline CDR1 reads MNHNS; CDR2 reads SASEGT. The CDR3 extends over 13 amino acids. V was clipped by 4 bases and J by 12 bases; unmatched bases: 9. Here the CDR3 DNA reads TGTGCCAGCAGTGGGACTAGCTCTGAGCCACAGTATTTT. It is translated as CASSGTSSEPQYF.